A selection of T cell receptor beta chains follows, all from one sample in a study of cytomegalovirus exposure and HLA in healthy donors. The data were produced by immunoSEQ multiplex PCR, yet TCRdb's version contains in-frame clones alone and is incomplete. The sample holds 150,000 to 200,000 clones, over 75% seen once. What was sequenced was PBMCs. The source is a man between 35 and 55 years old in good health and CMV-seronegative. The CDR3 runs from the conserved cysteine through the conserved F or W. Each record gives: D gene, clone size, J gene, V gene, CDR3 protein, CDR3 DNA. The D gene is left open where the match is weak. The size entry is marked missing in some rows and otherwise reads once, few, many or a size class.

d_call: TRBD1; clone_size: .; j_call: TRBJ2-7; v_call: TRBV25-1; cdr3_aa: CASRPPGQGRYEQYF; cdr3_nt: TGTGCCAGCAGGCCGCCGGGACAGGGACGCTACGAGCAGTACTTC
d_call: TRBD1; clone_size: .; j_call: TRBJ2-7; v_call: TRBV4-1; cdr3_aa: CASSHPGQGIYEQYF; cdr3_nt: TGCGCCAGCAGCCACCCGGGACAGGGGATCTACGAGCAGTACTTC
d_call: TRBD1; clone_size: many; j_call: TRBJ2-2; v_call: TRBV6-4; cdr3_aa: CASSPGQGNTGELFF; cdr3_nt: TGTGCCAGCAGTCCGGGACAGGGCAACACCGGGGAGCTGTTTTTT
d_call: TRBD2; clone_size: .; j_call: TRBJ2-3; v_call: TRBV10-3; cdr3_aa: CAISGSGGALDTQYF; cdr3_nt: TGTGCCATCAGTGGTAGCGGGGGGGCCTTAGATACGCAGTATTTT
d_call: .; clone_size: once; j_call: TRBJ2-7; v_call: TRBV18; cdr3_aa: CASSPEDSGLTFYEQYF; cdr3_nt: TGTGCCAGCTCACCCGAGGACAGCGGTCTTACTTTCTACGAGCAGTACTTC
d_call: .; clone_size: .; j_call: TRBJ2-2; v_call: TRBV4-3; cdr3_aa: CASSQGVRQGASGELFF; cdr3_nt: TGCGCCAGCAGCCAAGGGGTAAGGCAGGGTGCTAGCGGGGAGCTGTTTTTT
d_call: .; clone_size: few; j_call: TRBJ2-6; v_call: TRBV2; cdr3_aa: CASNAEASGANVLTF; cdr3_nt: TGTGCCAGCAACGCGGAGGCCTCTGGGGCCAACGTCCTGACTTTC
d_call: .; clone_size: .; j_call: TRBJ2-1; v_call: TRBV30; cdr3_aa: CAWSVRQALYNEQFF; cdr3_nt: TGTGCCTGGAGTGTACGACAGGCGCTATACAATGAGCAGTTCTTC
d_call: TRBD1; clone_size: .; j_call: TRBJ1-6; v_call: TRBV2; cdr3_aa: CASNPGTDNSPLHF; cdr3_nt: TGTGCCAGCAATCCCGGGACAGATAATTCACCCCTCCACTTT
d_call: TRBD1; clone_size: .; j_call: TRBJ1-5; v_call: TRBV19; cdr3_aa: CASSPDRVQPQHF; cdr3_nt: TGTGCCAGTAGCCCCGACAGGGTTCAGCCCCAGCATTTT
d_call: .; clone_size: .; j_call: TRBJ2-7; v_call: TRBV28; cdr3_aa: CASRGVIYEQYF; cdr3_nt: TGTGCCAGCCGGGGAGTTATCTACGAGCAGTACTTC
d_call: TRBD1; clone_size: .; j_call: TRBJ1-5; v_call: TRBV19; cdr3_aa: CASSLGQGGKPQHF; cdr3_nt: TGTGCCAGTAGCCTGGGACAGGGGGGGAAGCCCCAGCATTTT
d_call: .; clone_size: few; j_call: TRBJ2-1; v_call: TRBV27; cdr3_aa: CASSFLVTGGFYEQFF; cdr3_nt: TGTGCCAGCAGTTTCTTGGTGACAGGAGGTTTTTATGAGCAGTTCTTC
d_call: .; clone_size: few; j_call: TRBJ2-1; v_call: TRBV2; cdr3_aa: CAGSSELYNEQFF; cdr3_nt: TGTGCCGGTAGTAGCGAACTCTACAATGAGCAGTTCTTC
d_call: .; clone_size: .; j_call: TRBJ2-5; v_call: TRBV18; cdr3_aa: CASSPWYRGGETQYF; cdr3_nt: TGTGCCAGCTCACCCTGGTACAGGGGAGGAGAGACCCAGTACTTC
d_call: TRBD1; clone_size: .; j_call: TRBJ2-7; v_call: TRBV9; cdr3_aa: CASSASGTGSEQYF; cdr3_nt: TGTGCCAGCAGCGCCTCCGGGACAGGGTCCGAGCAGTACTTC
d_call: .; clone_size: .; j_call: TRBJ2-2; v_call: TRBV9; cdr3_aa: CASSVATRSTGELFF; cdr3_nt: TGTGCCAGCAGCGTAGCAACGCGGTCCACCGGGGAGCTGTTTTTT
d_call: .; clone_size: .; j_call: TRBJ1-2; v_call: TRBV27; cdr3_aa: CASSLPRPGGYTF; cdr3_nt: TGTGCCAGCAGTTTACCGAGGCCGGGTGGCTACACCTTC
d_call: TRBD1; clone_size: .; j_call: TRBJ2-1; v_call: TRBV11-2; cdr3_aa: CASSLDRGREQFF; cdr3_nt: TGTGCCAGCAGCTTGGACAGGGGCAGGGAGCAGTTCTTC
d_call: TRBD1; clone_size: .; j_call: TRBJ2-2; v_call: TRBV29-1; cdr3_aa: CSTGGGGSNTGELFF; cdr3_nt: TGCAGTACAGGGGGCGGTGGATCGAACACCGGGGAGCTGTTTTTT
d_call: TRBD2; clone_size: once; j_call: TRBJ2-7; v_call: TRBV10-3; cdr3_aa: CAISGTSGGAYEQYF; cdr3_nt: TGTGCCATCAGTGGGACTAGCGGGGGTGCCTACGAGCAGTACTTC
d_call: TRBD2; clone_size: .; j_call: TRBJ2-3; v_call: TRBV5-5; cdr3_aa: CASSWLSSGGSTDTQYF; cdr3_nt: TGTGCCAGCAGCTGGCTCTCTAGCGGGGGATCCACAGATACGCAGTATTTT
d_call: .; clone_size: .; j_call: TRBJ2-2; v_call: TRBV5-6; cdr3_aa: CASSLAFGGTGELFF; cdr3_nt: TGTGCCAGCAGCCTGGCCTTCGGCGGCACCGGGGAGCTGTTTTTT
d_call: .; clone_size: .; j_call: TRBJ2-3; v_call: TRBV27; cdr3_aa: CASSAYRADHTQYF; cdr3_nt: TGTGCCAGCAGTGCCTACAGGGCTGATCATACGCAGTATTTT
d_call: .; clone_size: few; j_call: TRBJ2-5; v_call: TRBV29-1; cdr3_aa: CSRRHSQYF; cdr3_nt: TGCAGCAGACGACACAGCCAGTACTTC
d_call: TRBD2; clone_size: .; j_call: TRBJ2-7; v_call: TRBV13; cdr3_aa: CASSLRGGSSYEQYF; cdr3_nt: TGTGCCAGCAGCTTACGCGGGGGAAGCTCCTACGAGCAGTACTTC
d_call: .; clone_size: .; j_call: TRBJ2-3; v_call: TRBV13; cdr3_aa: CASSLDGQGFVPDTQYF; cdr3_nt: TGTGCCAGCAGCTTAGACGGGCAGGGGTTTGTCCCAGATACGCAGTATTTT
d_call: .; clone_size: .; j_call: TRBJ2-2; v_call: TRBV7-8; cdr3_aa: CASSLVSLGTGELFF; cdr3_nt: TGTGCCAGCAGCTTAGTTAGCTTGGGCACCGGGGAGCTGTTTTTT
d_call: TRBD1; clone_size: .; j_call: TRBJ2-5; v_call: TRBV9; cdr3_aa: CASSVSGTAQETQYF; cdr3_nt: TGTGCCAGCAGCGTTTCCGGGACAGCACAAGAGACCCAGTACTTC
d_call: .; clone_size: once; j_call: TRBJ2-3; v_call: TRBV2; cdr3_aa: CASSAGQPYPSTDTQYF; cdr3_nt: TGTGCCAGCAGCGCGGGACAGCCATATCCTAGCACAGATACGCAGTATTTT
d_call: TRBD2; clone_size: .; j_call: TRBJ2-7; v_call: TRBV5-1; cdr3_aa: CASSTGTTFGEQYF; cdr3_nt: TGCGCCAGTTCGACCGGGACTACCTTTGGAGAGCAGTACTTC
d_call: .; clone_size: .; j_call: TRBJ1-5; v_call: TRBV6-5; cdr3_aa: CASSSQGSLEPQHF; cdr3_nt: TGTGCCAGCAGTTCCCAGGGTAGCTTGGAGCCCCAGCATTTT
d_call: TRBD1; clone_size: .; j_call: TRBJ2-5; v_call: TRBV5-1; cdr3_aa: CASSLQGDETQYF; cdr3_nt: TGCGCCAGCAGCTTACAGGGGGACGAGACCCAGTACTTC
d_call: TRBD1; clone_size: .; j_call: TRBJ2-1; v_call: TRBV7-2; cdr3_aa: CASSSGTGRNEQFF; cdr3_nt: TGTGCCAGCAGCTCCGGGACAGGGAGGAATGAGCAGTTCTTC
d_call: .; clone_size: .; j_call: TRBJ2-1; v_call: TRBV21-1; cdr3_aa: CASSKGGGRRFF; cdr3_nt: TGTGCCAGCAGCAAAGGCGGGGGGCGACGGTTCTTC
d_call: TRBD2; clone_size: .; j_call: TRBJ2-3; v_call: TRBV29-1; cdr3_aa: CSVEVWERGSTDTQYF; cdr3_nt: TGCAGCGTTGAAGTCTGGGAGCGGGGGAGCACAGATACGCAGTATTTT
d_call: TRBD1; clone_size: .; j_call: TRBJ2-1; v_call: TRBV27; cdr3_aa: CASSPGTGGLYEQFF; cdr3_nt: TGTGCCAGCAGTCCCGGGACAGGGGGCCTCTATGAGCAGTTCTTC
d_call: .; clone_size: .; j_call: TRBJ2-7; v_call: TRBV4-3; cdr3_aa: CASSQDTGGNTGSEQYF; cdr3_nt: TGCGCCAGCAGCCAAGATACTGGGGGGAACACTGGGAGCGAGCAGTACTTC
d_call: .; clone_size: .; j_call: TRBJ1-4; v_call: TRBV30; cdr3_aa: CAWRSPGYNEKLFF; cdr3_nt: TGTGCCTGGAGGTCCCCAGGGTATAATGAAAAACTGTTTTTT
d_call: .; clone_size: .; j_call: TRBJ1-1; v_call: TRBV7-9; cdr3_aa: CASSRGSEESITEAFF; cdr3_nt: TGTGCCAGCAGCCGCGGAAGCGAGGAGAGCATCACTGAAGCTTTCTTT
d_call: TRBD1; clone_size: once; j_call: TRBJ2-7; v_call: TRBV4-1; cdr3_aa: CASSLAPGTGREQYF; cdr3_nt: TGCGCCAGCAGCCTCGCTCCCGGGACAGGACGCGAGCAGTACTTC
d_call: .; clone_size: few; j_call: TRBJ1-5; v_call: TRBV15; cdr3_aa: CATRRGSGDGRPQHF; cdr3_nt: TGTGCCACCAGAAGAGGTTCCGGGGACGGGAGGCCCCAGCATTTT
d_call: .; clone_size: .; j_call: TRBJ2-5; v_call: TRBV19; cdr3_aa: CASSIKRTQNQETQYF; cdr3_nt: TGTGCCAGTAGTATAAAAAGGACTCAGAATCAAGAGACCCAGTACTTC
d_call: TRBD1; clone_size: few; j_call: TRBJ2-2; v_call: TRBV6-1; cdr3_aa: CASRRTGGTGELFF; cdr3_nt: TGTGCCAGCAGACGGACAGGGGGAACCGGGGAGCTGTTTTTT
d_call: .; clone_size: .; j_call: TRBJ1-5; v_call: TRBV19; cdr3_aa: CASSSPGHQPQHF; cdr3_nt: TGTGCCAGTAGTTCCCCAGGCCATCAGCCCCAGCATTTT
d_call: TRBD1; clone_size: .; j_call: TRBJ1-4; v_call: TRBV27; cdr3_aa: CASSLVTTGKNEKLFF; cdr3_nt: TGTGCCAGCAGTTTAGTCACGACAGGGAAGAACGAAAAACTGTTTTTT
d_call: TRBD2; clone_size: .; j_call: TRBJ2-5; v_call: TRBV12-5; cdr3_aa: CASGLDLAGGFREETQYF; cdr3_nt: TGTGCTAGTGGTTTGGATCTAGCGGGGGGGTTTCGGGAAGAGACCCAGTACTTC
d_call: .; clone_size: .; j_call: TRBJ1-4; v_call: TRBV5-3; cdr3_aa: CARSRGRGWEKLFF; cdr3_nt: TGTGCCAGAAGCCGGGGGAGGGGGTGGGAAAAACTGTTTTTT
d_call: TRBD1; clone_size: .; j_call: TRBJ1-1; v_call: TRBV15; cdr3_aa: CATSRDRTGEAFF; cdr3_nt: TGTGCCACCAGCAGAGATAGGACAGGGGAAGCTTTCTTT
d_call: .; clone_size: .; j_call: TRBJ1-1; v_call: TRBV18; cdr3_aa: CASSEGENTEAFF; cdr3_nt: TGTGCCAGCTCAGAGGGGGAGAACACTGAAGCTTTCTTT
d_call: TRBD1; clone_size: .; j_call: TRBJ1-3; v_call: TRBV9; cdr3_aa: CASSVEGTVGGNTIYF; cdr3_nt: TGTGCCAGCAGCGTAGAGGGGACAGTAGGAGGAAACACCATATATTTT
d_call: TRBD1; clone_size: .; j_call: TRBJ1-6; v_call: TRBV18; cdr3_aa: CASSPLDRGNNSPLHF; cdr3_nt: TGTGCCAGCTCACCCCTGGACAGGGGAAATAATTCACCCCTCCACTTT
d_call: TRBD2; clone_size: .; j_call: TRBJ2-1; v_call: TRBV6-6; cdr3_aa: CASVRGGHNEQFF; cdr3_nt: TGTGCCAGCGTACGGGGGGGACACAATGAGCAGTTCTTC
d_call: TRBD1; clone_size: .; j_call: TRBJ1-6; v_call: TRBV6-5; cdr3_aa: CASSLSGTVNSPLHF; cdr3_nt: TGTGCCAGCAGCCTTTCCGGGACAGTGAATTCACCCCTCCACTTT
d_call: .; clone_size: .; j_call: TRBJ1-2; v_call: TRBV30; cdr3_aa: CAWSAGNNLYGYTF; cdr3_nt: TGTGCCTGGAGTGCGGGGAATAACCTCTATGGCTACACCTTC
d_call: .; clone_size: .; j_call: TRBJ2-7; v_call: TRBV5-4; cdr3_aa: CASSLDRTYEQYF; cdr3_nt: TGTGCCAGCAGCCTAGACAGGACCTACGAGCAGTACTTC
d_call: TRBD1; clone_size: .; j_call: TRBJ2-6; v_call: TRBV23-1; cdr3_aa: CASSQSSDREDSGANVLTF; cdr3_nt: TGCGCCAGCAGTCAATCCTCTGACAGGGAAGACTCTGGGGCCAACGTCCTGACTTTC
d_call: .; clone_size: .; j_call: TRBJ1-2; v_call: TRBV2; cdr3_aa: CASSGGLTGYTF; cdr3_nt: TGTGCCAGCAGTGGGGGGCTTACGGGCTACACCTTC
d_call: .; clone_size: .; j_call: TRBJ2-7; v_call: TRBV12-5; cdr3_aa: CASGVGTTQYF; cdr3_nt: TGTGCTAGTGGCGTCGGGACAACACAGTACTTC
d_call: TRBD2; clone_size: .; j_call: TRBJ2-3; v_call: TRBV5-6; cdr3_aa: CASSLDLAGRTDTQYF; cdr3_nt: TGTGCCAGCAGCTTGGATCTAGCGGGGAGGACAGATACGCAGTATTTT